This is a list of T cell receptor beta chains from one sample in a study of control samples from healthy donors and cancer patients. TCRdb's table, derived via immunoSEQ multiplex PCR, lists solely in-frame clones and lacks some. The sample includes approximately 110,000 clones, about 89% seen only once; the top ten take 7.8%. Sequencing input: blood. Receptor source: a woman younger than 30 in good health. Both conserved end residues are part of each CDR3. A D gene is named only where the DNA matches it firmly. Not every row has a clone size; where given, it reads once, few, many or a size class.

TRBV5-4	TRBJ1-6	TRBD1	few	TGTGCCAGCAGCCGGACCGACAGGGAGAATTCACCCCTCCACTTT	CASSRTDRENSPLHF
TRBV6-6	TRBJ1-1	.	few	TGTGCCAGTGGGATCATGAACACTGAAGCTTTCTTT	CASGIMNTEAFF
TRBV7-2	TRBJ2-5	TRBD2	.	TGTGCCAGCAGCCCAACTAGCGGGAGTGGAGAGACCCAGTACTTC	CASSPTSGSGETQYF
TRBV30	TRBJ2-1	.	.	TGTGCCTGGGGGGCTTCCTACAACCGGGGCGAGCAGTTCTTC	CAWGASYNRGEQFF
TRBV19	TRBJ2-1	TRBD2	.	TGTGCCAGTAGTACGGGTAGCGGGGGCTCCTACAATGAGCAGTTCTTC	CASSTGSGGSYNEQFF
TRBV19	TRBJ1-1	.	.	TGTGCCAGTAGCTCTTACGGGGGGCGCCGAACTGAAGCTTTCTTT	CASSSYGGRRTEAFF
TRBV29-1	TRBJ2-6	.	.	TGCAGCGTTACGAACTCTGGGGCCAACGTCCTGACTTTC	CSVTNSGANVLTF
TRBV9	TRBJ2-3	TRBD2	once	TGTGCCAGCAGCGTAGTAGGGGGACTAGCGGGAGCTACGCAGTATTTT	CASSVVGGLAGATQYF
TRBV5-6	TRBJ2-3	TRBD1	few	TGTGCCAGCAGCTTGTACGGTGACAGGGCGACGCAGTATTTT	CASSLYGDRATQYF
TRBV7-2	TRBJ1-1	.	.	TGTGCCAGCAGCTCGAGGTCCGGGAACACTGAAGCTTTCTTT	CASSSRSGNTEAFF